This T cell receptor beta chain was found in a study of spatial heterogeneity in lung cancer. In the study overall: Counts of TCR transcripts in tumor regions correlated strongly with a T cell module score (derived from matched bulk RNA-seq). Study-wide results and limits: Tumoral mutation counts were tracked by counts of expanded intratumoral alpha and beta TCRs.

This sample's time point: sample taken at primary tumor resection. Whole RNA, isolated from tumor, nontumor lung or frozen PBMC, was sequenced without prior sorting. This CDR3 has 12 residues. Trimming pared 7 bases from V and 3 bases from J, leaving 7 bases between. The germline CDR1 and CDR2 sequences are MNHNS and SASEGT. TCRdb reprocessed the 5' RACE reads with MiXCR, giving one entry per CDR3 protein. The top ten hold 9.8% of the sample, which has some 6,700 distinct CDR3 sequences, more than 12% seen once. In regard to this clonotype: The antigen is not known.

The sequences come from lung tumor tissue, collected at surgery. The chain is built from TRBV6-1 and TRBJ2-4, with D unclear. The receptor was derived from a male donor with early-stage non-small cell lung cancer. In nucleotides, the CDR3 is TGTGCCAGCAAAGATTTCAAAAACATTCAGTACTTC. Protein: CASKDFKNIQYF.